In its sample, the clone carrying this T cell receptor beta chain was seen a few times. These data come from a study of early T cells in non-severe SARS-CoV-2 infection. Each single cDNA molecule received a unique molecular identifier. TCRdb re-called the 5' RACE reads with MiXCR, one entry per CDR3 protein. Of roughly 83,000 distinct CDR3 sequences listed, over 9.5% are singletons. Germline CDR1 MNHEY, CDR2 SVGAGI. V lost 2 bases and J lost 5, with 19 bases in between. The CDR3 has 16 amino acids. V is TRBV6-5 and J is TRBJ2-7, with D possibly TRBD1 on 5 matching bases. Sample: whole blood, taken at baseline. The receptor's source is an adult who was a healthcare worker with PCR-confirmed SARS-CoV-2 infection or an uninfected control (not recorded which). The CDR3 sequence is CASSYNSGSHRDEQYF. CDR3 coding DNA: TGTGCCAGCAGTTACAATTCAGGGTCGCATAGGGACGAGCAGTACTTC.